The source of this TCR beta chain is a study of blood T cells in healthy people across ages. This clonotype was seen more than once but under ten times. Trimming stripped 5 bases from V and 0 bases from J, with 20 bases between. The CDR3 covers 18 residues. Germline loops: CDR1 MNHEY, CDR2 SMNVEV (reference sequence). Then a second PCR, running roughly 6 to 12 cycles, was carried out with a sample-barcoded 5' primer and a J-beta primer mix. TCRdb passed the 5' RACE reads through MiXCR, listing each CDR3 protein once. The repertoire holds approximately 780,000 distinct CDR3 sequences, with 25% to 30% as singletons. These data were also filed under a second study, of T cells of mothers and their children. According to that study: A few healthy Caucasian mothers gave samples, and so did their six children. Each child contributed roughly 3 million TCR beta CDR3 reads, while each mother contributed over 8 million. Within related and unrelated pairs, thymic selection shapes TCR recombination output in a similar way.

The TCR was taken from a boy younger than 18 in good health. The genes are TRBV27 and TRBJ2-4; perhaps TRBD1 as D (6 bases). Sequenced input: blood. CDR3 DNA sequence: TGTGCCAGCAGTCCGAAACCCACAGGGATCTTAGCCAAAAACATTCAGTACTTC. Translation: CASSPKPTGILAKNIQYF.